This is a list of T cell receptor beta chains from one sample in a study of Graves' ophthalmopathy and Graves' hyperthyroidism. MiXCR, run by TCRdb on the multiplex PCR reads, gives a single entry per CDR3 protein. The top ten clones hold 11% of a sample with around 1.1 million distinct CDR3 sequences, about 35% of them seen once. Sequenced input: peripheral blood or thyroid tissue (not recorded which). Receptors originate from an adult man with Graves' hyperthyroidism. The CDR3 runs from the conserved cysteine through the conserved F or W. The D gene is left open where the match is weak. Size values are once, few and many counts, or a class for expanded clones, and some rows have none.

size: many
V: TRBV10-2
D: -
J: TRBJ2-7
DNA: TGCGCCAGCAGCCCGGGCCGTTATTACGAGCAGTACTTC
CDR3: CASSPGRYYEQYF

size: many
V: TRBV2
D: -
J: TRBJ2-6
DNA: TGTGCCAGCAGAGAGGGGCAGGTGCGGTCTGGGGCCAACGTCCTGACTTTC
CDR3: CASREGQVRSGANVLTF

size: -
V: TRBV11-2
D: TRBD1
J: TRBJ2-5
DNA: TGTGCCAGCAGCCTGACCGGGACAGGGGTTGAGACCCAGTACTTC
CDR3: CASSLTGTGVETQYF

size: -
V: TRBV9
D: -
J: TRBJ1-1
DNA: TGTGCCAGCAGCTCTATGGGGGGCACTGAAGCTTTCTTT
CDR3: CASSSMGGTEAFF

size: many
V: TRBV12-3/TRBV12-4
D: -
J: TRBJ1-1
DNA: TGTGCCAGCAGCTCTACAGTGAACACTGAAGCTTTCTTT
CDR3: CASSSTVNTEAFF

size: many
V: TRBV12-3/TRBV12-4
D: -
J: TRBJ1-5
DNA: TGTGCCAGCAGTTTAATTAGAGATCAGCCCCAGCATTTT
CDR3: CASSLIRDQPQHF

size: many
V: TRBV7-2
D: TRBD1
J: TRBJ1-2
DNA: TGTGCCAGCAGCCTGCCGGGACAGGGGGGCTATGGCTACACCTTC
CDR3: CASSLPGQGGYGYTF

size: many
V: TRBV19
D: -
J: TRBJ1-2
DNA: TGTGCCAGTAGTATTTCTCAACACTATGGCTACACCTTC
CDR3: CASSISQHYGYTF

size: -
V: TRBV19
D: TRBD1
J: TRBJ1-6
DNA: TGTGCCAGTATTGGGACAGTTATTAATTCACCCCTCCACTTT
CDR3: CASIGTVINSPLHF

size: -
V: TRBV6-6
D: -
J: TRBJ1-1
DNA: TGTGCCAGCAGTTATCGAGAAGCCGGGTACACTGAAGCTTTCTTT
CDR3: CASSYREAGYTEAFF

size: once
V: TRBV7-2
D: TRBD2
J: TRBJ2-3
DNA: TGTGCGATCAGGAGGCTAGCGGGAGATCAGGGCACAGATACGCAGTATTTT
CDR3: CAIRRLAGDQGTDTQYF

size: many
V: TRBV5-1
D: -
J: TRBJ1-1
DNA: TGCGCCAGCAGCTTGGCTGAAGGCTTGGCGGCTTTCTTT
CDR3: CASSLAEGLAAFF

size: -
V: TRBV10-3
D: -
J: TRBJ2-7
DNA: TGTGCCATCAGCCCAGCCCCGGGACGCTACGAGCAGTACTTC
CDR3: CAISPAPGRYEQYF

size: -
V: TRBV4-1
D: -
J: TRBJ1-3
DNA: TGCGCCAGCAGCCAAGAGGGCAGTGGTAGAAACACCATATATTTT
CDR3: CASSQEGSGRNTIYF

size: -
V: TRBV6-5
D: TRBD1
J: TRBJ1-5
DNA: TGTACCAGCAGCCGTTTAGGGACAGGCAATCAGCCCCAGCATTTT
CDR3: CTSSRLGTGNQPQHF

size: many
V: TRBV11-2
D: -
J: TRBJ2-7
DNA: TGTGCCAGCAGCACACAGGTCTACGAGCAGTACTTC
CDR3: CASSTQVYEQYF

size: -
V: TRBV5-8
D: TRBD2
J: TRBJ2-3
DNA: TGTGCCAGCAGCTTAGGAGCTAGCGGGGGGGCAGATACGCAGTATTTT
CDR3: CASSLGASGGADTQYF

size: -
V: TRBV7-2
D: -
J: TRBJ2-1
DNA: TGTGCCAGCAGCTTAGGGCCAAACGATGAGCAGTTCTTC
CDR3: CASSLGPNDEQFF

size: once
V: TRBV25-1
D: -
J: TRBJ2-7
DNA: TGTGCCAGCAGTGAAGCAGGGGAAGGATTGGGCGAGCAGTACTTC
CDR3: CASSEAGEGLGEQYF

size: -
V: TRBV5-4
D: TRBD1
J: TRBJ2-2
DNA: TGTGCCAGCAGCTTACCGCCCGGACAGGGGGCGCCCCCGGACACCGGGGAGCTGTTTTTT
CDR3: CASSLPPGQGAPPDTGELFF

size: many
V: TRBV2
D: -
J: TRBJ1-4
DNA: TGTGCCAGCAGTGAGATGGGCGCAACTAATGAAAAACTGTTTTTT
CDR3: CASSEMGATNEKLFF

size: -
V: TRBV7-8
D: -
J: TRBJ1-2
DNA: TGTGCCAGCAGCCCCGGGACTCAGAGGCCTAACTATGGCTACACCTTC
CDR3: CASSPGTQRPNYGYTF

size: few
V: TRBV6-1
D: -
J: TRBJ2-7
DNA: TGTGCCATCAGTGATACGACGAGCTCCTACGAGCAGTACTTC
CDR3: CAISDTTSSYEQYF

size: -
V: TRBV28
D: -
J: TRBJ1-6
DNA: TGTGCCAGCAGACCCGACAGGAGATCACCCCTCCACTTT
CDR3: CASRPDRRSPLHF

size: many
V: TRBV19
D: TRBD2
J: TRBJ2-5
DNA: TGTGCCAGTACTAGCGGGAGGATAGGCAGCCAAGAGACCCAGTACTTC
CDR3: CASTSGRIGSQETQYF

size: many
V: TRBV9
D: -
J: TRBJ2-6
DNA: TGTGCCAGCAGCGTAGTAGGTTCTGGGGCCAACGTCCTGACTTTC
CDR3: CASSVVGSGANVLTF

size: many
V: TRBV11-2
D: -
J: TRBJ2-7
DNA: TGTGCCAGCAGCTTATCGGACCGAAATCGGGAGCAGTACTTC
CDR3: CASSLSDRNREQYF

size: -
V: TRBV6-5
D: -
J: TRBJ2-5
DNA: TGTGCCAGCAGCAACTCAGGGAATGAAAAAGAGACCCAGTACTTC
CDR3: CASSNSGNEKETQYF

size: -
V: TRBV7-2
D: -
J: TRBJ1-1
DNA: TGTGCCAGCAGCTTGTGGGCAGGGAGGAACACTGAAGCTTTCTTT
CDR3: CASSLWAGRNTEAFF

size: many
V: TRBV5-1
D: TRBD1
J: TRBJ1-1
DNA: TGCGCCAGCAGCGCGACAGGGTTGAACACTGAAGCTTTCTTT
CDR3: CASSATGLNTEAFF

size: -
V: TRBV10-3
D: TRBD2
J: TRBJ2-2
DNA: TGTGCCATCAGGGAGACTAGCGGGAGGGCCTCCACCGGGGAGCTGTTTTTT
CDR3: CAIRETSGRASTGELFF

size: -
V: TRBV29-1
D: -
J: TRBJ2-7
DNA: TGCAGCGTTTGGGCCTACGGGCAGGGTTACGAGCAGTACTTC
CDR3: CSVWAYGQGYEQYF

size: many
V: TRBV6-5
D: -
J: TRBJ2-5
DNA: TGTGCCAGCAGTTACTCGGGGATACAAGAGACCCAGTACTTC
CDR3: CASSYSGIQETQYF

size: -
V: TRBV30
D: -
J: TRBJ1-3
DNA: TGTGCCTGGAGTGGACAGTCTGGAAACACCATATATTTT
CDR3: CAWSGQSGNTIYF

size: few
V: TRBV29-1
D: -
J: TRBJ1-1
DNA: TGCAGCGTTGCAGCCGGGGGAAACACTGAAGCTTTCTTT
CDR3: CSVAAGGNTEAFF

size: many
V: TRBV24-1
D: -
J: TRBJ1-3
DNA: TGTGCCACCAGTGATCCGACAGGAAACTCTGGAAACACCATATATTTT
CDR3: CATSDPTGNSGNTIYF

size: -
V: TRBV7-2
D: -
J: TRBJ2-3
DNA: TGCGCCAGCAGCCAATTGGCGGGACAGCAAGGAGATACGCAGTATTTT
CDR3: CASSQLAGQQGDTQYF

size: once
V: TRBV20-1
D: -
J: TRBJ1-4
DNA: TGCAGTGCTAGAAAGACAGCTTCTGAAAAACTGTTTTTT
CDR3: CSARKTASEKLFF

size: many
V: TRBV12-3/TRBV12-4
D: -
J: TRBJ2-7
DNA: TGTGCCAGCAGTTTATCGGGCCTCTCCCGCGAGCAGTACTTC
CDR3: CASSLSGLSREQYF

size: -
V: TRBV29-1
D: TRBD1
J: TRBJ1-2
DNA: TGCAGCGTATGGGACAGGGGGGTAAAAACTTATGGCTACACCTTC
CDR3: CSVWDRGVKTYGYTF

size: few
V: TRBV10-3
D: -
J: TRBJ1-1
DNA: TGTGCCATCAGTGAATTGGGCCGGAACACTGAAGCTTTCTTT
CDR3: CAISELGRNTEAFF

size: -
V: TRBV6-2/TRBV6-3
D: -
J: TRBJ2-7
DNA: TGTGCCAGCAAAATGTCTTACGAGCAGTACTTC
CDR3: CASKMSYEQYF

size: few
V: TRBV7-9
D: -
J: TRBJ1-1
DNA: TGTGCCAGCAGCTTGGAACAAAGAGGGGACACTGAAGCTTTCTTT
CDR3: CASSLEQRGDTEAFF

size: many
V: TRBV10-2
D: -
J: TRBJ2-7
DNA: TGCGCCAGCAGTGATCTCAGGGCAGACTACGAGCAGTACTTC
CDR3: CASSDLRADYEQYF

size: many
V: TRBV10-3
D: TRBD1
J: TRBJ2-7
DNA: TGTGCCACCATGACAGGGCTGCTGGGCGAGCAGTACTTC
CDR3: CATMTGLLGEQYF

size: -
V: TRBV25-1
D: -
J: TRBJ1-1
DNA: TGTGCCAGCAGAAACTGGGGCTTTGAGAACACTGAAGCTTTCTTT
CDR3: CASRNWGFENTEAFF

size: many
V: TRBV9
D: TRBD1
J: TRBJ2-2
DNA: TGTGCCAGCAGCGGTCAGGGGGCGATCGGGGAGCTGTTTTTT
CDR3: CASSGQGAIGELFF

size: -
V: TRBV20-1
D: -
J: TRBJ2-2
DNA: TGCAGTGCTAGAGTGGGCGGCGCGCGGGACGACACCGGGGAGCTGTTTTTT
CDR3: CSARVGGARDDTGELFF

size: -
V: TRBV7-2
D: -
J: TRBJ1-2
DNA: TGTGCCAGCAGCTTTGGTGGCAGACCGGGTATTGGAGGCTACACCTTC
CDR3: CASSFGGRPGIGGYTF